These 30 T cell receptor beta chains were sequenced from one sample in a study of cytomegalovirus exposure and HLA in healthy donors. The assay was immunoSEQ multiplex PCR, and TCRdb's table has in-frame clones only and misses some. The sample comprises roughly 84,000 clones, approximately 91% of which are singletons, and 2% to 2.5% rests with the top ten. Input material: PBMCs. The origin of the receptors is a man aged 25-45 years in good health and CMV-seronegative.

The chain uses TRBV6-1 and TRBJ1-3; no reliable D call. Looked up from germline, CDR1 is MNHNS and CDR2 is SASEGT. Trimming took 5 bases from V and 2 from J, leaving 4 bases between them. CDR3 length: 12 residues. The CDR3, as DNA: TGTGCCAGCAGTAACACTGGAAACACCATATATTTT. Encoded protein: CASSNTGNTIYF.

The chain couples TRBV6-1 to TRBJ2-5; D may be TRBD2 (5 bases). The germline V gene has CDR1 MNHNS and CDR2 SASEGT. This CDR3 is built from 15 residues. Trimming cost V 6 bases and J 5 bases, with 19 bases left between them. Written as DNA, the CDR3 is TGTGCCAGCAGAGTCTCCGGACTTCCCGGGGAGACCCAGTACTTC. This encodes CASRVSGLPGETQYF.

The gene calls are TRBV10-3 and TRBJ1-4; perhaps TRBD1 as D (5 bases). Germline V gene data show CDR1 as ENHRY and CDR2 as SYGVKD. The CDR3 has 14 residues. V shed 3 bases and J shed 5 bases, with 10 bases lying between them. CDR3 sequence reads: CAISDQDTNEKLFF. The CDR3 DNA is TGTGCCATCAGTGATCAGGACACGAATGAAAAACTGTTTTTT.

The rearrangement uses TRBV19 and TRBJ2-3; tentatively, D is TRBD1 (5 bases). Germline values: CDR1 LNHDA, CDR2 SQIVND (reference sequence). This CDR3 is built from 15 residues. Trimming took 6 bases from V and 1 from J, leaving 14 bases between them. The CDR3 spells CASRDRGSGTDTQYF. CDR3 DNA: TGTGCCAGTAGAGATAGGGGTTCCGGCACAGATACGCAGTATTTT.

The rearrangement uses TRBV14 and TRBJ2-5, with a tentative D call TRBD1 (6 bases). The ends were cut back, 1 base at V and 5 bases at J, with 14 bases in the middle. Germline V gene data show CDR1 as SGHDN and CDR2 as FVKESK. The CDR3 consists of 15 residues. This CDR3 is CASSQVAGAIETQYF. CDR3 DNA sequence: TGTGCCAGCAGCCAAGTAGCAGGGGCTATTGAGACCCAGTACTTC.

CDR3 nucleotide sequence: TGTGCCAGCAGTCCCCAGGGCCGGCGGGGCTCTGGAAACACCATATATTTT. Translated: CASSPQGRRGSGNTIYF. The chain links TRBV28 to TRBJ1-3, with a tentative D call TRBD1 (5 bases). The CDR3 is 17 residues long. V was shortened by 5 bases and J by 0 bases, with 17 bases between the two germline ends. Germline CDR1 MDHEN, CDR2 SYDVKM.

This chain links TRBV23-1 with TRBJ1-2; 8 nucleotides agree with TRBD1. TRBV23-1 is sorted into the ORF group, with uncertain function. This CDR3 comprises 16 residues. Unmatched junction bases numbered 9, after V lost 6 bases and J lost 0 bases. This chain's CDR3 is CASRPGDRRSNYGYTF. The CDR3 DNA is TGCGCCAGCAGACCCGGGGACAGGCGATCTAACTATGGCTACACCTTC.

The rearrangement links TRBV6-5 to TRBJ2-3; D remains ambiguous. The CDR3 totals 15 residues. Germline lookup yields CDR1 MNHEY and CDR2 SVGAGI. Trimming left V 0 bases short and J 2 bases short, with 9 bases between. The CDR3 here is CASSYSSQATDTQYF. The DNA of the CDR3 is TGTGCCAGCAGTTACTCGTCCCAAGCCACAGATACGCAGTATTTT.

The CDR3 DNA follows: TGTGCCAGCAGTAGGCAGGGGGCGGATGGCTACACCTTC. Translating it yields CASSRQGADGYTF. The chain recombines TRBV6-6 with TRBJ1-2, with 8 bases lining up with TRBD1. After removal of 5 bases from V and 6 bases from J, the junction contained 5 bases not matched to a gene. CDR3 length: 13 amino acids. Germline V gives CDR1 MNHNY, CDR2 SVGAGI (reference sequence).

The rearrangement joins TRBV5-1 to TRBJ2-3, with D uncertain. Trimming shortened V by 0 bases and J by 4 bases, and 6 bases separated the two germline ends. The CDR3 sequence is 13 residues long. The germline V gene has CDR1 SGHRS and CDR2 YFSETQ. The DNA for the CDR3 is TGCGCCAGCAGCTTGGGTTCCTCAGATACGCAGTATTTT. It encodes CASSLGSSDTQYF.

This sequence joins TRBV4-1 and TRBJ2-1; possibly TRBD2 for D (5 bases). From germline, CDR1 is MGHRA and CDR2 YSYEKL. CDR3 length: 17 residues. V lost 0 bases, J lost 0 bases, and 12 bases lay in between. The CDR3 region is CASSQDPIGSSYNEQFF. In nucleotides, the CDR3 is TGCGCCAGCAGCCAAGATCCTATAGGGAGCTCCTACAATGAGCAGTTCTTC.

V is TRBV4-2 and J is TRBJ2-7; 10 bases fit TRBD1. This CDR3 contains 16 residues. V lost 1 base and J lost 2; bases outside the gene matches: 5. Germline lookup yields CDR1 LGHNA and CDR2 YNFKEQ. CDR3 nucleotides: TGTGCCAGCAGCCAAGTGGGGGGACAGGGGACCTACGAGCAGTACTTC. Residues: CASSQVGGQGTYEQYF.

This sequence joins TRBV5-6 and TRBJ2-5; no clear D. Germline CDR1 SGHDT, CDR2 YYEEEE. The germline V and J ends were trimmed by 0 bases and 4 bases, with 7 bases remaining between them. CDR3 length: 13 amino acids. The chain's CDR3 is CASSLGSGETQYF. CDR3 DNA: TGTGCCAGCAGCTTGGGCAGTGGAGAGACCCAGTACTTC.

This clone was seen a single time. V usage is TRBV11-2 and J usage is TRBJ2-3; maybe TRBD2 (5 bases). Germline loops: CDR1 SGHAT, CDR2 FQNNGV. The V end lost 3 bases, the J end lost 4 bases, and 8 bases lay between the germline ends. This CDR3 spans 13 amino acids. The CDR3 loop reads CASSFGGPDTQYF. CDR3 DNA sequence: TGTGCCAGCAGCTTTGGAGGACCAGATACGCAGTATTTT.

J is TRBJ2-5 and V is TRBV6-5, with unresolved D. Germline CDR1 reads MNHEY; CDR2 reads SVGAGI. CDR3 length: 11 amino acids. The V and J ends lost 7 bases and 4 bases respectively, with 7 bases between them. The CDR3 DNA reads TGTGCCAGCACCTCCCGAGAGACCCAGTACTTC. Protein: CASTSRETQYF.

In this sample, this clone turned up once. The chain employs TRBV6-5 and TRBJ2-7; TRBD1 matches at 9 bases. This CDR3 region has 15 residues. V lost 5 bases, J lost 6 bases, and 11 bases stayed unmatched. Looked up from germline, CDR1 is MNHEY and CDR2 is SVGAGI. The DNA for the CDR3 is TGTGCCAGCAGTCAACCGGGACAGGGAAGTCGCGAGCAGTACTTC. Translated, it gives CASSQPGQGSREQYF.

The V and J genes are TRBV28 and TRBJ1-6; D remains unclear. This CDR3 is built from 16 residues. CDR1 and CDR2 (germline): MDHEN, SYDVKM. V was shortened by 8 bases and J by 8 bases, with 22 bases between the two germline ends. CDR3: CASCRRWGVGDSPLHF. The CDR3 bases are TGTGCCAGCTGCAGAAGGTGGGGTGTCGGGGATTCACCCCTCCACTTT.

With respect to this clone: At the DNA level, this CDR3 is encoded by other sequences in the same sample as well. The V call is TRBV5-1, the J call TRBJ2-1, with TRBD2 matching 10 bases. The CDR3 covers 18 residues. The germline CDR1 and CDR2 sequences are SGHRS and YFSETQ. With 4 bases clipped from V and 4 bases from J, the junction kept 14 bases outside the gene matches. CDR3 DNA: TGCGCCAGCAGCCCGCGGAGCGGGGGGGCCTTCCCTTACAATGAGCAGTTCTTC. Its protein product is CASSPRSGGAFPYNEQFF.

The CDR3 nucleotides read TGTGCCAGCGGAGAGTCTGGGGCCAACGTCCTGACTTTC. It codes for CASGESGANVLTF. The chain has TRBV11-2 and TRBJ2-6; D is unresolved. Between the trimmed V and J ends, which lost 8 bases and 1 base, there was a span of 6 bases. The CDR3 has 13 amino acids. From germline, CDR1 is SGHAT and CDR2 FQNNGV. The complete variable domain, with remaining parts taken from reference TRBV11-2 and TRBJ2-6, reads EAGVAQSPRYKIIEKRQSVAFWCNPISGHATLYWYQQILGQGPKLLIQFQNNGVVDDSQLPKDRFSAERLKGVDSTLKIQPAKLEDSAVYLCASGESGANVLTFGAGSRLTVL.

The chain employs TRBV6-1 and TRBJ1-5; 9 bases are a match to TRBD1. Germline CDR1 is MNHNS and CDR2 is SASEGT. This CDR3 region has 15 residues. J lost 1 base, V lost 5 bases, and 3 bases had no gene match. Here the CDR3 reads CASSRGTGSNQPQHF. Here the CDR3 DNA reads TGTGCCAGCAGTCGCGGGACAGGGAGCAATCAGCCCCAGCATTTT.

The chain uses TRBV5-1 and TRBJ1-4; 7 positions match TRBD1. The CDR3 loop spans 15 amino acids. CDR1 is SGHRS, CDR2 YFSETQ, per germline. The ends lost 1 base at V and 6 bases at J; junction bases unmatched: 6. This chain's CDR3 is CASSLSRDRYEKLFF. As DNA, the CDR3 is TGCGCCAGCAGCTTGTCACGGGACAGATATGAAAAACTGTTTTTT.

The V call is TRBV4-2, the J call TRBJ1-2; possible D gene TRBD1, 5 bases. Germline V gene data show CDR1 as LGHNA and CDR2 as YNFKEQ. V was cut by 6 bases and J by 4 bases, with 18 bases left in between. The CDR3 loop spans 15 amino acids. In DNA form, the CDR3 reads TGTGCCAGCAGTGACAACCCGACAGATTCCTATGGCTACACCTTC. Protein product: CASSDNPTDSYGYTF.

The chain carries TRBV19 and TRBJ2-7; tentative D call: TRBD2 (6 bases). Germline assignment: CDR1 LNHDA and CDR2 SQIVND (reference sequence). Trimming stripped 3 bases from V and 3 bases from J, with 6 bases between. The CDR3 is made up of 12 amino acids. CDR3 protein: CASSMGGYEQYF. CDR3 DNA: TGTGCCAGTAGTATGGGGGGCTACGAGCAGTACTTC.

The rearrangement links TRBV16 to TRBJ2-5; TRBD1 matches 7 bases. The CDR3 sequence is 14 residues long. Germline V CDR1 and CDR2: KGHSY, FQNENV. Unmatched junction bases numbered 5, after V lost 5 bases and J lost 2 bases. The CDR3 here is CASSLTGIQETQYF. The CDR3 DNA is TGTGCCAGCAGCTTGACAGGGATACAAGAGACCCAGTACTTC.

J is TRBJ2-1 and V is TRBV5-1; TRBD2 aligns across 8 bases. The germline V gene encodes CDR1 SGHRS and CDR2 YFSETQ. There are 15 residues in the CDR3. J lost 7 bases, V lost 2 bases, and 8 bases had no gene match. CDR3 DNA sequence: TGCGCCAGCAGCTTTCTGGCGGGAGGCGGAAATGAGCAGTTCTTC. Translation: CASSFLAGGGNEQFF.

The chain couples TRBV7-2 to TRBJ2-7, with TRBD2 as a possible D gene (6 bases). The CDR3 length is 16 residues. Germline CDR1 SGHTA, CDR2 FQGNSA. V shed 6 bases and J shed 0 bases, with 18 bases lying between them. This chain's CDR3 is CASRRNGGIDSYEQYF. CDR3 bases: TGTGCCAGCAGGAGAAACGGGGGTATAGACTCCTACGAGCAGTACTTC.

The gene calls are TRBV2 and TRBJ2-7, with D perhaps TRBD1 (5 bases). The CDR3 has 14 residues. Germline values: CDR1 SNHLY, CDR2 FYNNEI. Deletions cut 7 bases from V and 1 base from J, with 14 bases between. The CDR3 coding sequence is TGTGCCAGCATCCAACAGGAATCATCCTACGAGCAGTACTTC. This gives the protein CASIQQESSYEQYF.

V gene TRBV19 combines with J gene TRBJ1-1; TRBD1 might be the D (5 bases). This CDR3 contains 14 residues. V gave up 7 bases and J gave up 5 bases, with 17 bases separating them. Germline V CDR1 and CDR2: LNHDA, SQIVND (reference sequence). CDR3 protein: CASKRSGGYTEAFF. CDR3 in DNA: TGTGCCAGTAAACGGTCCGGGGGATATACTGAAGCTTTCTTT.

The chain employs TRBV4-2 and TRBJ2-7, with 10 positions matching TRBD2. CDR1 is LGHNA and CDR2 is YNFKEQ in the germline V gene. V trimming: 2 bases; J trimming: 2 bases; junction bases outside the gene matches: 6. The CDR3 is made up of 16 amino acids. The CDR3 loop is CASSQTGTSVAYEQYF. In DNA, the CDR3 is TGTGCCAGCAGCCAAACAGGGACTAGCGTAGCCTACGAGCAGTACTTC.

The chain employs TRBV14 and TRBJ2-7; 15 bases are shared with TRBD2. The length of the CDR3 is 16 residues. Losses at the gene ends were 4 bases for V and 7 bases for J; bases not matched to a gene: 8. Germline V gene data show CDR1 as SGHDN and CDR2 as FVKESK. This CDR3 is CASSLYGLAGGNEQYF. The DNA for the CDR3 is TGTGCCAGCAGCCTCTACGGACTAGCGGGGGGGAATGAGCAGTACTTC.